The entry below gives a single T cell receptor beta chain sequence along with its context. This table comes from immunoSEQ multiplex PCR, and its TCRdb copy is limited to in-frame clones, with some not included. The repertoire has approximately 120,000 clones, more than 80% of them found once; the top ten carry more than 9%. The CDR3 has 14 residues. The junction had 10 bases not matched to a gene; V was cut back by 5 bases and J by 16 bases. Germline lookup yields CDR1 MDHEN and CDR2 SYDVKM. The source of the sample is a study of blood T cell repertoires in COVID-19. This receptor was obtained from a human donor in a cohort sampled during active COVID-19. This chain joins TRBV28 and TRBJ2-1; 14 positions agree with TRBD2. Material: peripheral blood. The DNA for the CDR3 is TGTGCCAGCAGTACTGACGGGACTAGCGGGAGCTTATTCTTC. Encoded protein: CASSTDGTSGSLFF.